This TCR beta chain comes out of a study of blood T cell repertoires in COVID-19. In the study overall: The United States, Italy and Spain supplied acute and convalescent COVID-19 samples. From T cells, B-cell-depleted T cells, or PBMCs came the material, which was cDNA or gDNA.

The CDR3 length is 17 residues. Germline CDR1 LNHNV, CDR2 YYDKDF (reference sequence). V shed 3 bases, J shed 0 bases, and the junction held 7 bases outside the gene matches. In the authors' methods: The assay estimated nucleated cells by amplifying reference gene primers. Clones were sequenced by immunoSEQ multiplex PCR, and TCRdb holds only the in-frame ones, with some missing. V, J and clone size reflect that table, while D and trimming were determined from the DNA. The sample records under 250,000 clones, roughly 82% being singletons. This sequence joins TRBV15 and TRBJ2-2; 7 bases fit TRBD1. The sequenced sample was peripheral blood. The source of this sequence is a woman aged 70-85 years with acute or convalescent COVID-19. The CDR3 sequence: CATSRIRDSANTGELFF. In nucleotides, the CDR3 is TGTGCCACCAGCAGGATTCGGGACAGCGCGAACACCGGGGAGCTGTTTTTT.